A single sample gave rise to the 27 T cell receptor beta chains below, sequenced in a study of radiation and T cells in renal cell carcinoma. As for time point: blood 2 weeks post-SBRT. Treatment given: 15 Gy SBRT to primary tumor, nephrectomy 4 weeks later. TCRdb's copy holds only in-frame clones and misses some; the assay was immunoSEQ multiplex PCR. The data show 100,000 to 150,000 clones, 81% seen once. The sequencing here drew on blood, taken from a patient whose treatment included radiotherapy and nephrectomy. These TCRs come from a man over 45 with renal cell carcinoma.

This sequence joins TRBV28 and TRBJ2-7; 7 bases match TRBD1. The ends lost 6 bases at V and 2 bases at J; junction bases unmatched: 4. In germline, CDR1 is MDHEN, CDR2 SYDVKM. This CDR3 is built from 13 residues. CDR3 in amino acids: CASSLQGAYEQYF. The CDR3 nucleotides are TGTGCCAGCAGCCTCCAGGGGGCCTACGAGCAGTACTTC.

This chain connects TRBV2 to TRBJ1-1; D gene uncertain. The V end was cut by 8 bases, the J end by 1 base, with 5 bases between. The V gene's germline CDR1 is SNHLY and CDR2 FYNNEI. This CDR3 is 11 amino acids long. The DNA for the CDR3 is TGTGCCAGCGAGCAGAACACTGAAGCTTTCTTT. Encoded protein: CASEQNTEAFF.

The rearrangement joins TRBV6-5 to TRBJ1-2, with 7 bases matching TRBD1. Germline-derived CDR1 and CDR2 are MNHEY and SVGAGI. The CDR3 has 13 residues. V dropped 2 bases and J dropped 6; count of bases not matched to a gene: 3. CDR3 loop: CASSYLTGDGYTF. In DNA, the CDR3 is TGTGCCAGCAGTTACCTCACAGGGGATGGCTACACCTTC.

The gene calls are TRBV30 and TRBJ1-1; D call uncertain. Germline-derived CDR1 and CDR2 are GTSNPN and SVGIG (reference sequence). The V end lost 2 bases, the J end lost 11 bases, and 15 bases lay between the germline ends. This CDR3 has 12 residues. Here the CDR3 DNA reads TGTGCCTGGAGTCCAGTAGGGTTGGGGGCTTTCTTT. Its translation is CAWSPVGLGAFF.

The chain's CDR3 is CSVDIVRSYNEQFF. CDR3 coding DNA: TGCAGCGTTGATATTGTAAGATCCTACAATGAGCAGTTCTTC. The V and J genes are TRBV29-1 and TRBJ2-1; D call uncertain. V was clipped by 3 bases and J by 1 base, with 10 bases between them. In germline, CDR1 is SQVTM, CDR2 ANQGSEA. The CDR3 totals 14 residues.

V and J are TRBV10-2 and TRBJ2-4; D is possibly TRBD2 (7 bases). The germline V gene has CDR1 WSHSY and CDR2 SAAADI. The CDR3 sequence is 17 residues long. Deletions cut 7 bases from V and 1 base from J, with 20 bases between. The CDR3 nucleotides read TGCGCCAGCAACGGGGGGCAGTCCGCAGTGGCCAAAAACATTCAGTACTTC. This sequence encodes CASNGGQSAVAKNIQYF.

The gene calls are TRBV6-9 and TRBJ1-2; TRBD1 matches at 7 bases. The CDR3 covers 17 residues. Germline CDR1 and CDR2: MNHGY and SVAAGI. J was trimmed by 5 bases and V by 7 bases; bases with no gene match: 19. The CDR3 DNA reads TGTGCCAGCACCTCAGACAGGGTACCGCCTAATGGGTATGGCTACACCTTC. It yields the protein CASTSDRVPPNGYGYTF.

This clone was picked up a small number of times. The chain combines TRBV7-9 with TRBJ2-7, with D maybe TRBD1 (6 bases). The CDR3 has 15 residues. V was trimmed by 5 bases and J by 2 bases, leaving 16 bases between them. From germline, CDR1 is SEHNR and CDR2 FQNEAQ (reference sequence). The CDR3 coding sequence is TGTGCCAGCAGCCAGATCGGACAGCCCACCTACGAGCAGTACTTC. This codes for CASSQIGQPTYEQYF.

This chain connects TRBV5-1 to TRBJ1-2, with TRBD1 matching 9 bases. Germline CDR1 is SGHRS and CDR2 is YFSETQ. Trimming took 0 bases from V and 5 from J; bases not matched to a gene: 8. The CDR3 has 16 residues. The CDR3 is CASSLDPPGQGYGYTF. The DNA for the CDR3 is TGCGCCAGCAGCTTGGACCCACCGGGACAGGGATATGGCTACACCTTC.

V usage is TRBV11-1 and J usage is TRBJ1-2; D may be TRBD1 (6 bases). The CDR3 runs to 16 residues. Trimming removed 2 bases at V and 0 bases at J, with 13 bases between. Germline assignment: CDR1 SGHAT and CDR2 FQDESV (reference sequence). CDR3 DNA: TGTGCCAGCAGCTTAACAGGGACCCATTCTAACTATGGCTACACCTTC. Translating gives CASSLTGTHSNYGYTF.

J is TRBJ2-2 and V is TRBV10-3, with TRBD1 identical over 8 bases. V shed 6 bases, J shed 6 bases, and the junction held 18 bases outside the gene matches. Looked up from germline, CDR1 is ENHRY and CDR2 is SYGVKD. The CDR3 is 18 amino acids. CDR3 in DNA: TGTGCCATCAGCAGGGGGCAGGGCTTGATCAGTGGTGCCGGGGAGCTGTTTTTT. Protein: CAISRGQGLISGAGELFF.

The V and J genes are TRBV11-2 and TRBJ2-7; TRBD1 matches 12 bases. Germline V gives CDR1 SGHAT, CDR2 FQNNGV. The junction had 1 base not matched to a gene; V was cut back by 4 bases and J by 0 bases. The CDR3 is made up of 15 amino acids. The CDR3 DNA is TGTGCCAGCAGCTCGGGACAGGGGGCCTCCTACGAGCAGTACTTC. As protein: CASSSGQGASYEQYF.

The J gene is TRBJ2-5, the V gene TRBV29-1, with 9 positions matching TRBD2. CDR3 length: 16 residues. Germline-derived CDR1 and CDR2 are SQVTM and ANQGSEA. Trimming took 5 bases from V and 3 from J; bases not matched to a gene: 13. CDR3: CSVPRNSGRREETQYF. In nucleotides, the CDR3 is TGCAGCGTTCCCAGGAACAGCGGGAGGAGGGAAGAGACCCAGTACTTC.

In this sample, this clone turned up once. The J gene is TRBJ1-1, the V gene TRBV12-5; tentatively, D is TRBD1 (5 bases). V lost 4 bases and J 7 bases, leaving 16 bases between the germline ends. Looked up from germline, CDR1 is LGHNT and CDR2 is FRNRAP. This CDR3 is built from 14 residues. CDR3 DNA sequence: TGTGCTAGTGGTTATACCTTACAGGTAGTTGAAGCTTTCTTT. Amino acids: CASGYTLQVVEAFF.

V usage is TRBV4-1 and J usage is TRBJ1-2; the D gene is possibly TRBD1 (5 bases). Trimming stripped 6 bases from V and 7 bases from J, with 18 bases between. The length of the CDR3 is 14 residues. Germline CDR1 MGHRA, CDR2 YSYEKL. Here the CDR3 reads CASRQDPPFGGYTF. CDR3 DNA: TGCGCCAGCAGACAGGACCCTCCGTTCGGTGGCTACACCTTC.

The rearrangement uses TRBV4-2 and TRBJ2-1; 10 bases match TRBD2. V was pared by 0 bases and J by 5 bases, with 10 bases of the junction left unmatched. The CDR3 covers 18 residues. Germline assignment: CDR1 LGHNA and CDR2 YNFKEQ. CDR3 sequence (DNA): TGTGCCAGCAGCCAAGATAGGGGGGGACTAGCGCAAGACAATGAGCAGTTCTTC. Encoded protein: CASSQDRGGLAQDNEQFF.

This clone is judged medium-sized (0.01 to 0.1%). This sequence joins TRBV27 and TRBJ2-2; D gene ambiguous. Looked up from germline, CDR1 is MNHEY and CDR2 is SMNVEV (reference sequence). Trimming shortened V by 2 bases and J by 4 bases, and 5 bases separated the two germline ends. This CDR3 is 13 amino acids long. The CDR3 region is CASSLSPTGELFF. In DNA form, the CDR3 reads TGTGCCAGCAGTTTAAGTCCCACCGGGGAGCTGTTTTTT.

The chain carries TRBV6-1 and TRBJ2-3; 9 nucleotides align to TRBD1. Per germline, CDR1 MNHNS and CDR2 SASEGT. This CDR3 region has 15 residues. V shed 7 bases and J 3 bases; nucleotides not matched to a gene: 8. In nucleotides, the CDR3 is TGTGCCAGCATGATCGGGACAGGGCGTACAGATACGCAGTATTTT. Its translation: CASMIGTGRTDTQYF.

The gene calls are TRBV5-1 and TRBJ2-3, with D possibly TRBD1 on 6 matching bases. The CDR3 sequence is 15 residues long. Trimming cost V 6 bases and J 4 bases, with 18 bases left between them. The V gene's germline CDR1 is SGHRS and CDR2 YFSETQ. CDR3 sequence reads: CASTQRPGASDTQYF. CDR3 sequence (DNA): TGCGCCAGCACCCAGCGCCCAGGGGCATCAGATACGCAGTATTTT.

V and J are TRBV7-3 and TRBJ2-3; D ambiguous. The CDR3 runs 13 residues. Germline CDR1 reads SGHTA; CDR2 reads FQGTGA. Trimming cost V 5 bases and J 6 bases, with 12 bases left between them. This CDR3 is CASSPAPKDTQYF. In DNA, the CDR3 is TGTGCCAGCAGCCCGGCCCCTAAGGATACGCAGTATTTT. The whole variable domain, filled in from reference TRBV7-3 and TRBJ2-3, reads GAGVSQTPSNKVTEKGKYVELRCDPISGHTALYWYRQSLGQGPEFLIYFQGTGAADDSGLPNDRFFAVRPEGSVSTLKIQRTERGDSAVYLCASSPAPKDTQYFGPGTRLTVL.

The rearrangement joins TRBV11-2 to TRBJ1-2; D may be TRBD1 (5 bases). Germline V gene sequence: CDR1 SGHAT, CDR2 FQNNGV. This CDR3 is 15 amino acids long. V lost 5 bases to trimming and J lost 4 bases, with 17 bases between them. Here the CDR3 reads CASSGRWGPSYGYTF. In DNA, the CDR3 is TGTGCCAGCAGCGGTAGATGGGGCCCCTCCTATGGCTACACCTTC. The variable domain in full, with the rest retrieved from reference TRBV11-2 and TRBJ1-2, is EAGVAQSPRYKIIEKRQSVAFWCNPISGHATLYWYQQILGQGPKLLIQFQNNGVVDDSQLPKDRFSAERLKGVDSTLKIQPAKLEDSAVYLCASSGRWGPSYGYTFGSGTRLTVV.

The chain combines TRBV11-2 with TRBJ2-3, with 7 positions matching TRBD1. Trimming took 5 bases from V and 8 from J; bases not matched to a gene: 10. Per germline, CDR1 SGHAT and CDR2 FQNNGV. The CDR3 covers 14 residues. DNA of the CDR3: TGTGCCAGCAGCGTGAACAGGGGATGGGGTACGCAGTATTTT. Its translation is CASSVNRGWGTQYF.

This sequence joins TRBV18 and TRBJ1-2; D gene unclear. The CDR3 runs 14 residues. The germline V gene encodes CDR1 KGHSH and CDR2 LQKENI. The V end was cut by 1 base, the J end by 6 bases, with 12 bases between. The CDR3 bases are TGTGCCAGCTCACCACAGGGCACTTGGGATGGCTACACCTTC. The encoded protein is CASSPQGTWDGYTF.

V is TRBV30 and J is TRBJ2-1, with D unresolved. Germline-derived CDR1 and CDR2 are GTSNPN and SVGIG (reference sequence). V was shortened by 0 bases and J by 9 bases, with 12 bases between the two germline ends. This CDR3 is 13 amino acids long. The CDR3 loop is CAWSVAHDGEQFF. The DNA of the CDR3 is TGTGCCTGGAGTGTAGCCCACGACGGTGAGCAGTTCTTC. The variable domain in full, completed from reference TRBV30 and TRBJ2-1, reads SQTIHQWPATLVQPVGSPLSLECTVEGTSNPNLYWYRQAAGRGLQLLFYSVGIGQISSEVPQNLSASRPQDRQFILSSKKLLLSDSGFYLCAWSVAHDGEQFFGPGTRLTVL.

This clone was found a few times. The chain carries TRBV30 and TRBJ1-1; 9 nucleotides line up with TRBD1. The germline V gene encodes CDR1 GTSNPN and CDR2 SVGIG (reference sequence). V trimming: 2 bases; J trimming: 3 bases; junction bases outside the gene matches: 4. This CDR3 comprises 14 residues. This CDR3 is CAWSLGTGYTEAFF. The CDR3 coding sequence is TGTGCCTGGAGTCTCGGGACAGGGTACACTGAAGCTTTCTTT.

V and J are TRBV9 and TRBJ1-2, with a tentative D call TRBD1 (6 bases). CDR3 length: 15 residues. With 4 bases removed from V and 2 bases from J, the gap between germline ends came to 15 bases. The germline CDR1 and CDR2 sequences are SGDLS and YYNGEE. The CDR3 sequence is CASSRTAAYNYGYTF. The CDR3 DNA reads as TGTGCCAGCAGCCGGACAGCCGCCTACAACTATGGCTACACCTTC.

The chain is built from TRBV11-3 and TRBJ2-7; 8 bases agree with TRBD2. Germline V gene data show CDR1 as SGHNT and CDR2 as YENEEA. The V gene end was trimmed by 1 base and the J gene end by 5 bases; junction bases not matched to a gene: 7. This CDR3 has 15 residues. The CDR3 region is CASSLGGGRLHEQYF. As DNA, the CDR3 is TGTGCCAGCAGCTTAGGTGGCGGGAGGCTCCACGAGCAGTACTTC. The full variable domain, its missing parts supplied by reference TRBV11-3 and TRBJ2-7, is EAGVVQSPRYKIIEKKQPVAFWCNPISGHNTLYWYLQNLGQGPELLIRYENEEAVDDSQLPKDRFSAERLKGVDSTLKIQPAELGDSAVYLCASSLGGGRLHEQYFGPGTRLTVT.